The following is a TCR beta chain sequence with its context. The CDR3 totals 14 residues. Per the germline V gene, CDR1 is SNHLY and CDR2 is FYNNEI. The germline V and J ends were trimmed by 2 bases and 8 bases, with 15 bases remaining between them. This sample was included in a study of blood T cell repertoires in COVID-19. Turning to the study itself: Whether acute or convalescent, the COVID-19 samples came from the United States, Italy and Spain. From T cells, B-cell-depleted T cells, or PBMCs came the material, which was cDNA or gDNA.

The assay was immunoSEQ multiplex PCR, and TCRdb's table has in-frame clones only and misses some. The table records some 95,000 clones, 70% to 90% of them present only once. The sequence was collected from a man between 65 and 85 years old with acute or convalescent COVID-19. V gene TRBV2 combines with J gene TRBJ1-2, with D perhaps TRBD1 (5 bases). The sequenced sample was peripheral blood. CDR3 sequence: CASSENGGLLGYTF. CDR3 nucleotides: TGTGCCAGCAGTGAAAACGGGGGTTTACTAGGCTACACCTTC. Complete variable domain (other parts from reference TRBV2 and TRBJ1-2): EPEVTQTPSHQVTQMGQEVILRCVPISNHLYFYWYRQILGQKVEFLVSFYNNEISEKSEIFDDQFSVERPDGSNFTLKIRSTKLEDSAMYFCASSENGGLLGYTFGSGTRLTVV.